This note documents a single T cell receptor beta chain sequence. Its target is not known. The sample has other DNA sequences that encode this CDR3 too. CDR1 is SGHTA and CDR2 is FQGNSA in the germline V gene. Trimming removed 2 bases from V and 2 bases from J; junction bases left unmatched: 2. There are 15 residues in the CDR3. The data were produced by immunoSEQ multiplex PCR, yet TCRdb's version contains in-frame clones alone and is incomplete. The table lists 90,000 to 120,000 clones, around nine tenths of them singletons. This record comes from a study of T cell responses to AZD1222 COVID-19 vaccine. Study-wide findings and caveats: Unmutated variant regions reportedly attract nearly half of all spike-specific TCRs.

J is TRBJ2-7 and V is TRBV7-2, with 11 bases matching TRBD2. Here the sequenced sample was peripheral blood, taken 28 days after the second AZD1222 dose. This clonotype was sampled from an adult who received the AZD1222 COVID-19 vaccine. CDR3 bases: TGTGCCAGCAGCTTAAGACTAGCGGGGCCCTACGAGCAGTACTTC. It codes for CASSLRLAGPYEQYF.